A single sample gave rise to the 8 T cell receptor beta chains below, sequenced in a study of radiotherapy plus CTLA-4 blockade in lung cancer. Sequencing used immunoSEQ multiplex PCR; TCRdb keeps in-frame clones, though not all of them. The data contain just under 60,000 clones, approximately 65% of them singletons. The sequenced sample was peripheral blood, obtained from a patient treated with radiotherapy plus ipilimumab. These receptors came from a human donor with non-small cell lung cancer whose response to radiotherapy plus ipilimumab could not be evaluated.

Only one count was recorded for this clone. The rearrangement joins TRBV19 to TRBJ1-1, with D unresolved. The V gene lost 1 base and the J gene lost 6 bases, with 6 bases spanning the gap. The germline V gene has CDR1 LNHDA and CDR2 SQIVND (reference sequence). The CDR3 runs to 12 residues. The CDR3 DNA is TGTGCCAGTAGTATAGGGGCCCCTGAAGCTTTCTTT. Translation gives CASSIGAPEAFF.

This clone was seen a few times. This chain uses TRBV28 with TRBJ2-2; maybe TRBD2 (5 bases). The CDR3 contains 15 residues. The germline CDR1 and CDR2 sequences are MDHEN and SYDVKM. V was trimmed by 6 bases and J by 3 bases, leaving 14 bases between them. This chain's CDR3 is CASSPPRGDTGELFF. In DNA, the CDR3 is TGTGCCAGCAGCCCACCCCGGGGAGACACCGGGGAGCTGTTTTTT.

The CDR3 DNA sequence: TGTGCCAGCAATCGTCGGGGACAGGGCGGTGGCTACACCTTC. Protein product: CASNRRGQGGGYTF. This chain connects TRBV27 to TRBJ1-2; 9 bases match TRBD1. Germline CDR1 and CDR2: MNHEY and SMNVEV (reference sequence). J gave up 7 bases and V 7 bases, and 10 bases lay outside the gene matches. This CDR3 has 14 residues.

This clone came up a few times. The genes are TRBV13 and TRBJ2-3, with 10 bases that match TRBD2. The germline CDR1 and CDR2 sequences are PRHDT and FYEKMQ (reference sequence). Unmatched junction bases numbered 6, after V lost 1 base and J lost 2 bases. CDR3 size: 17 residues. The CDR3 here is CASSLDSGGAPTDTQYF. CDR3 DNA: TGTGCCAGCAGCTTAGACAGCGGGGGGGCCCCCACAGATACGCAGTATTTT.

This clone was observed a few times. The chain combines TRBV7-9 with TRBJ1-1, with D maybe TRBD1 (5 bases). V lost 1 base and J lost 6, with 12 bases in between. This CDR3 is built from 14 residues. Germline CDR1 and CDR2: SEHNR and FQNEAQ (reference sequence). The CDR3 sequence is CASSLGAAGPEAFF. Here the CDR3 DNA reads TGTGCCAGCAGCTTAGGGGCTGCGGGGCCTGAAGCTTTCTTT.

This chain links TRBV28 with TRBJ2-5; 7 bases match TRBD1. The DNA end is a closer match to TRBJ2-7, so the J assignment may be wrong. Germline V gives CDR1 MDHEN, CDR2 SYDVKM. The CDR3 runs 15 residues. CDR3 region: CASSLSPQGMHEQYF. The CDR3 DNA sequence: TGTGCCAGCAGTTTAAGCCCACAGGGGATGCACGAGCAGTACTTC.

This rearrangement joins TRBV6-1 to TRBJ2-3; 8 bases match TRBD2. This CDR3 region has 14 residues. Germline V gives CDR1 MNHNS, CDR2 SASEGT. V lost 7 bases to trimming and J lost 9 bases; unmatched junction nucleotides: 12. CDR3 protein: CASTLGLVFDTQYF. DNA of the CDR3: TGTGCCAGCACCTTGGGACTAGTTTTCGACACGCAGTATTTT.

The chain uses TRBV30 and TRBJ1-4, with D maybe TRBD1 (5 bases). Trimming removed 3 bases from V and 7 bases from J, with 12 bases in between. Looked up from germline, CDR1 is GTSNPN and CDR2 is SVGIG (reference sequence). This CDR3 has 13 residues. CDR3 nucleotides: TGTGCCTGGAGCGGGGGAGGAGTTGAAAAACTGTTTTTT. Its translation is CAWSGGGVEKLFF.